This TCR beta chain came from a study of early T cells in non-severe SARS-CoV-2 infection. Study context: Chains were not paired, and sequencing was done on bulk RNA from unsorted whole blood. Study results and caveats: Matching results from VDJdb favored anti-spike CD8 responses, leaving private and CD4 specificities undetected.

cDNA molecules, individually, were tagged with unique molecular identifiers. TCRdb reprocessed the 5' RACE reads via MiXCR and lists one record per CDR3 protein. The table lists 97,000 or so distinct CDR3 sequences, approximately 11% of them singletons. CDR1 SGHNT and CDR2 YYREEE come from the germline V gene (reference sequence). The CDR3 extends over 12 amino acids. V was pared by 2 bases and J by 4 bases, with 5 bases between. Note on this clonotype: What it binds is not known.

This chain joins TRBV5-4 and TRBJ2-3, with D hard to call. The starting material was whole blood, obtained at baseline. This TCR was recovered from an adult who was a healthcare worker with PCR-confirmed SARS-CoV-2 infection or an uninfected control (not recorded which). The CDR3 DNA follows: TGTGCCAGCAGCTTCCATTCAGATACGCAGTATTTT. Its translation: CASSFHSDTQYF.